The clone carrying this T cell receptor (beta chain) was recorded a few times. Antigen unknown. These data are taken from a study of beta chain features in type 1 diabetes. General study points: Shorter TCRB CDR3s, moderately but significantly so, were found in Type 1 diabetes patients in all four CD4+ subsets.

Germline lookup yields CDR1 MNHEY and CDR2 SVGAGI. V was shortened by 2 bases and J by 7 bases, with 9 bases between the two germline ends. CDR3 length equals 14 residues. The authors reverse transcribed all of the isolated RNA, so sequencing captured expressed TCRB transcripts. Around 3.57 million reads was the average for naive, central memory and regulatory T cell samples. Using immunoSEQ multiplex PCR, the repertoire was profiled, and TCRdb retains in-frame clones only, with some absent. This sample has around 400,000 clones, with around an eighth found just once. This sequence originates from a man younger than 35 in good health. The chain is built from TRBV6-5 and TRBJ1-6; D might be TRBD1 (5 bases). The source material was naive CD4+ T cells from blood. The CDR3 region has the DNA TGTGCCAGCAGTTACGCGGGGGGAAATTCACCCCTCCACTTT. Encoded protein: CASSYAGGNSPLHF.